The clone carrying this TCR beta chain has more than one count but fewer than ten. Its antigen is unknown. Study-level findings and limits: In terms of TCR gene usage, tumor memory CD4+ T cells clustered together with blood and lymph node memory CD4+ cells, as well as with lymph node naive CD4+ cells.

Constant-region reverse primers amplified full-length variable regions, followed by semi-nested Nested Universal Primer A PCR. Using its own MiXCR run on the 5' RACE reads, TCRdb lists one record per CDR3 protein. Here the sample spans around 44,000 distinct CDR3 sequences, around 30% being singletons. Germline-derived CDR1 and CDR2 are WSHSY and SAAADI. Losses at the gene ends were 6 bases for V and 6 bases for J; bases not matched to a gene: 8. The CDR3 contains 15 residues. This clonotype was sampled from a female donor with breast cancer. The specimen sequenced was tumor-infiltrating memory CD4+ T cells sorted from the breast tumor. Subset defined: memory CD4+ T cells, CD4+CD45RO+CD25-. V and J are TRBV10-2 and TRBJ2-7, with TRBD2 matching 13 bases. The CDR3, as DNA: TGCGCCAGCAGGGACCGGACTAGCGGGAGTGTCGAGCAGTACTTC. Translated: CASRDRTSGSVEQYF.